These 7 T cell receptor beta chains share one sample of origin, sequenced in a study of T cell responses to AZD1222 COVID-19 vaccine. Sequencing used immunoSEQ multiplex PCR; TCRdb keeps in-frame clones, though not all of them. The table includes more than 120,000 clones, 75% to 90% detected once. The material was peripheral blood, obtained 28 days after the second AZD1222 dose. These receptors came from an adult who received the AZD1222 COVID-19 vaccine.

V is TRBV6-1 and J is TRBJ1-5, with D hard to call. The CDR3 contains 13 residues. Germline CDR1 is MNHNS and CDR2 is SASEGT. The V end was cut by 5 bases, the J end by 2 bases, with 7 bases between. CDR3 protein: CASSLPGNQPQHF. Written as DNA, the CDR3 is TGTGCCAGCAGTTTGCCAGGCAATCAGCCCCAGCATTTT.

V gene TRBV6-1 combines with J gene TRBJ2-7; D might be TRBD1 (6 bases). Between the trimmed V and J ends, which lost 1 base and 2 bases, there was a span of 12 bases. Germline CDR1 reads MNHNS; CDR2 reads SASEGT. This CDR3 region has 15 residues. The CDR3 DNA sequence: TGTGCCAGCAGTGAAGGGCTGGACAGTACCTACGAGCAGTACGTC. Protein product: CASSEGLDSTYEQYV.

The V and J genes are TRBV11-2 and TRBJ1-5, with a weak D call TRBD1 (5 bases). V lost 5 bases and J 8 bases, leaving 22 bases between the germline ends. Per the germline V gene, CDR1 is SGHAT and CDR2 is FQNNGV. The CDR3 consists of 16 residues. CDR3 amino acids: CASSPSTGTGSKPQHF. The CDR3 DNA reads TGTGCCAGCAGCCCCTCCACTGGGACGGGGAGTAAGCCCCAGCATTTT.

J is TRBJ1-2 and V is TRBV29-1; D not certain. Germline CDR1 reads SQVTM; CDR2 reads ANQGSEA. CDR3 length equals 15 residues. Trimming took off 7 bases at V and 4 bases at J, with 22 bases between the two ends. CDR3 protein: CSALRRRGPIYGYTF. The CDR3 DNA reads as TGCAGCGCCCTGCGCAGGCGAGGCCCTATCTATGGCTACACCTTC.

In nucleotides, the CDR3 is TGTGCCTGGAGCGAAGCGGCGGGATTTCGGTACTTC. Protein sequence: CAWSEAAGFRYF. The V and J genes are TRBV30 and TRBJ2-7; weak D call: TRBD2 (6 bases). The ends were cut back, 3 bases at V and 12 bases at J, with 18 bases in the middle. The CDR3 is 12 residues long. Germline lookup yields CDR1 GTSNPN and CDR2 SVGIG (reference sequence).

The rearrangement links TRBV28 to TRBJ1-1, with TRBD1 identical over 7 bases. J lost 6 bases, V lost 3 bases, and 13 bases had no gene match. Per germline, CDR1 MDHEN and CDR2 SYDVKM. The CDR3 is 16 residues long. CDR3 amino acids: CASSFLPGAGGPEAFF. CDR3 nucleotide sequence: TGTGCCAGCAGTTTCCTACCCGGGGCAGGGGGTCCTGAAGCTTTCTTT.

This chain connects TRBV9 to TRBJ1-1, with D hard to call. Trimming left V 4 bases short and J 11 bases short, with 18 bases between. The CDR3 extends over 13 amino acids. Germline CDR1 and CDR2: SGDLS and YYNGEE. The CDR3 nucleotides are TGTGCCAGCAGCCCCCTTCTCCGTGGGCCCGCTTTCTTT. The encoded protein is CASSPLLRGPAFF.